This TCR beta chain derives from a study of identical twins. A note on this clonotype: The antigen remains unidentified.

Study-wide results and limits: Out-of-frame sharing of TCR alpha in monozygotic twins was underestimated by models. Invariant cells of the MAIT and iNKT types might have partly distorted the zero-insertion analyses.

TCRdb processed the 5' RACE reads anew with MiXCR; each CDR3 protein has one entry. The sample has some 590,000 distinct CDR3 sequences; around 9.6% are singletons. V gave up 6 bases and J gave up 12 bases, with 9 bases separating them. This CDR3 region has 11 residues. Separately, the same data were catalogued under a study of yellow fever vaccine responses in identical twins.

Sequences were obtained from PBMCs. The TCR originated in a young woman in good health. The chain carries TRBV12-3 or TRBV12-4 and TRBJ1-6; tentatively, D is TRBD1 (6 bases). The CDR3 DNA is TGTGCCAGCAGAGGGGGGCAACCCCTCCACTTT. Protein product: CASRGGQPLHF.